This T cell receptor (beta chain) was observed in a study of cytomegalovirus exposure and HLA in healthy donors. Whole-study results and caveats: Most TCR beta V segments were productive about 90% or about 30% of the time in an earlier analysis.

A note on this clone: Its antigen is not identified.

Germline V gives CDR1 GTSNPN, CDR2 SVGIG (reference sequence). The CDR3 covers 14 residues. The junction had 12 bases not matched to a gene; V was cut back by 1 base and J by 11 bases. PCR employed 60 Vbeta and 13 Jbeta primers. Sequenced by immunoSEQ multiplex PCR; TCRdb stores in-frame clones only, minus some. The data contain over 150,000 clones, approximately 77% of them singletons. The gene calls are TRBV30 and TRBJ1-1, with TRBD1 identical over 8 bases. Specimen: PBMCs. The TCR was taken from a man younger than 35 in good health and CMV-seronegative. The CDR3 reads CAWSARGQEFRAFF. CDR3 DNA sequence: TGTGCCTGGAGTGCGAGGGGACAGGAATTCAGGGCTTTCTTT.